Listed below are T cell receptor beta chains from one sample, sequenced in a study of technical replicates of blood from a few donors. Clones were sequenced by immunoSEQ multiplex PCR, and TCRdb holds only the in-frame ones, with some missing. Among approximately 70,000 clones listed, approximately 94% were seen once. Material: T cells isolated from PBMCs. The receptor source for this set is a human donor in good health. Each CDR3 is given with its conserved first and last residue. D genes are given only for firm matches. For some rows the clone size is stated as once, few or many, or as a class when expanded; others skip it.

v_call	j_call	clone_size	d_call	cdr3_nt	cdr3_aa
TRBV28	TRBJ1-5	NA	NA	TGTGCCAGCAGTGGTATCAACAGGAGCAATCAGCCCCAGCATTTT	CASSGINRSNQPQHF
TRBV5-4	TRBJ1-4	NA	NA	TGTGCCAGCAGCTTGGAACGAGGAACTAATGAAAAACTGTTTTTT	CASSLERGTNEKLFF
TRBV29-1	TRBJ1-1	NA	NA	TGCAGCGTGCGTCGGTACACTGAAGCTTTCTTT	CSVRRYTEAFF
TRBV9	TRBJ2-3	NA	TRBD2	TGTGCCAGCAGCGTAGAAGATACAAACGGGACTAGCAGCAATTCAGATACGCAGTATTTT	CASSVEDTNGTSSNSDTQYF
TRBV12-5	TRBJ2-1	NA	NA	TGTGCTAGTGGTTTGGATCCTGGTCTATTTAGCTCCTACAATGAGCAGTTCTTC	CASGLDPGLFSSYNEQFF
TRBV7-3	TRBJ2-5	NA	TRBD2	TGTGCCAGCACCACAAGAGACTATAGCGGGGTCAAAGAGACCCAGTACTTC	CASTTRDYSGVKETQYF
TRBV9	TRBJ2-2	once	NA	TGTGCCAGCAGCGTACAGAACGGAGGCGGGGAGCTGTTTTTT	CASSVQNGGGELFF
TRBV2	TRBJ1-1	NA	TRBD1	TGTGCCCGAGAGACAGGGCAGAACACTGAAGCTTTCTTT	CARETGQNTEAFF
TRBV27	TRBJ2-7	NA	TRBD2	TGTGCCAGCAGTCCAACTAGCGGGCTAACCTACGAGCAGTACTTC	CASSPTSGLTYEQYF
TRBV13	TRBJ2-7	NA	TRBD2	TGTGCCAGCAGCCCCAGTCCGGGACTAGCGGGAGTCCTTACCTACGAGCAGTACTTC	CASSPSPGLAGVLTYEQYF
TRBV29-1	TRBJ2-1	once	NA	TGCAGCCCCTGGCGAGGGAGTAAGCACAATGAGCAGTTCTTC	CSPWRGSKHNEQFF
TRBV4-3	TRBJ1-1	NA	NA	TGCGCCAGCAGCCAAGATCAGGGCCCCCTCTTCTTTGAAGCTTTCTTT	CASSQDQGPLFFEAFF
TRBV4-3	TRBJ2-7	NA	NA	TGCGCCAGCGCTGAGGGGAGGCAGTCCTACGAGCAGTACTTC	CASAEGRQSYEQYF
TRBV28	TRBJ1-2	NA	TRBD1	TGTGCCAGCAGTTTAGGGGGACAGTCCGGCTACACCTTC	CASSLGGQSGYTF
TRBV18	TRBJ1-2	NA	TRBD1	TGTGCCAGCTCACCCCAGACAGGGAATGGCTACACCTTC	CASSPQTGNGYTF
TRBV9	TRBJ2-5	NA	NA	TGTGCCAGCAGCGTAGGATTTCTGGGACTGCAAGAGACCCAGTACTTC	CASSVGFLGLQETQYF
TRBV7-6	TRBJ2-7	NA	NA	TGTGCCAGCAGCTTAGTTCCAGGGAACTACGAGCAGTACTTC	CASSLVPGNYEQYF
TRBV28	TRBJ1-5	NA	TRBD1	TGTGCCAGCAGTTGGGGGACAGTTAGCAATCAGCCCCAGCATTTT	CASSWGTVSNQPQHF
TRBV6-5	TRBJ2-1	once	NA	TGTGCCAGCAGTTACACTGCCCAGCGGGACAATGAGCAGTTCTTC	CASSYTAQRDNEQFF
TRBV4-1	TRBJ2-7	once	TRBD2	TGCGCCAGCAGCCGAGCTAGCGGGGCTCCCTACGAGCAGTACTTC	CASSRASGAPYEQYF
TRBV19	TRBJ1-1	medium-sized	NA	TGTGCCAGTAAGGTACCGGGGTGGAACACTGAAGCTTTCTTT	CASKVPGWNTEAFF
TRBV21-1	TRBJ2-5	NA	NA	TGTGCCAGGGATATCCTGAACCGCTCAGGGAGGCAAGAGACCCAGTACTTC	CARDILNRSGRQETQYF
TRBV2	TRBJ2-7	NA	NA	TGTGCCAGCTCGAAGACGGAGAGCTCCTACGAGCAGTACTTC	CASSKTESSYEQYF
TRBV18	TRBJ2-2	NA	NA	TGTGCCAGCTCACCTGCTAGCGCCTTGGACACCGGGGAGCTGTTTTTT	CASSPASALDTGELFF
TRBV28	TRBJ1-4	NA	TRBD1	TGTGCCAGCAGTTTACTAGGACAGGGTGGGGTTAATGAAAAACTGTTTTTT	CASSLLGQGGVNEKLFF
TRBV5-1	TRBJ2-7	NA	TRBD1	TGCGCCAGCAGCTTGGGACAGGGAATCTACTACGAGCAGTACTTC	CASSLGQGIYYEQYF
TRBV27	TRBJ1-5	NA	NA	TGTGCCAGCAGTCAGGGATATAGTCTGCCCCAGCATTTT	CASSQGYSLPQHF
TRBV5-8	TRBJ2-3	once	TRBD2	TGTGCCAGCAGCCGAGGACTAGTGGAAGCAGATACGCAGTATTTT	CASSRGLVEADTQYF
TRBV4-1	TRBJ2-2	NA	TRBD2	TGCGCCAGCAGCCAAGATACAGCGGGAGGAATCACCGGGGAGCTGTTTTTT	CASSQDTAGGITGELFF
TRBV29-1	TRBJ1-3	NA	TRBD1	TGCAGCGTTGAGACAGGGAGCTCTGGAAACACCATATATTTT	CSVETGSSGNTIYF
TRBV28	TRBJ2-7	NA	NA	TGTGCCAGCAGTTCAGCGGTACTATTCTACGAGCAGTACTTC	CASSSAVLFYEQYF
TRBV9	TRBJ1-4	NA	TRBD1	TGTGCCAGCAGCGCTACAGGGGTTGGAGAAAAACTGTTTTTT	CASSATGVGEKLFF
TRBV30	TRBJ2-1	NA	TRBD2	TGTGCCTGGACCGGGACTAGCGGGAGAAATGAGCAGTTCTTC	CAWTGTSGRNEQFF
TRBV28	TRBJ1-2	NA	TRBD1	TGTGCCAGCATCCTACAGGGGACCTATGGCTACACCTTC	CASILQGTYGYTF
TRBV2	TRBJ1-1	NA	TRBD1	TGTGCCAGCATAGGACAGGGAGGGAACACTGAAGCTTTCTTT	CASIGQGGNTEAFF
TRBV30	TRBJ1-3	NA	NA	TGTGCCTGGAGCCAGGGGCCGGACACCATATATTTT	CAWSQGPDTIYF
TRBV15	TRBJ1-1	NA	TRBD1	TGTGCCACCAGCAGCAGGGGACAGTTCTCTGAAGCTTTCTTT	CATSSRGQFSEAFF
TRBV27	TRBJ2-1	NA	TRBD2	TGTGCCAGCAGTTCGACTAGCGGGAACTCCTACAATGAGCAGTTCTTC	CASSSTSGNSYNEQFF
TRBV9	TRBJ1-1	NA	TRBD1	TGTGCCAGCGGGGGACAGGGGAACACTGAAGCTTTCTTT	CASGGQGNTEAFF
TRBV1	TRBJ2-5	NA	NA	TGCACCAGTGGGGCTAGCGGGAGGTGTTTGGAGACCCAGTACTTC	CTSGASGRCLETQYF
TRBV28	TRBJ1-5	NA	NA	TGTGCCAGCAGCTTTCGCGACAGATTGAATCAGCCCCAGCATTTT	CASSFRDRLNQPQHF
TRBV6-5	TRBJ2-1	NA	NA	TGTGCCAGCAGTAGAGTTGGTGAGCAGTTCTTC	CASSRVGEQFF
TRBV28	TRBJ2-7	NA	NA	TGTGCCAGCAGTTTGGACAGCAACTACGAGCAGTACTTC	CASSLDSNYEQYF
TRBV5-8	TRBJ2-1	NA	TRBD2	TGTGCCAGCAGCTATAGCGGGAGGTTCCATGAGCAGTTCTTC	CASSYSGRFHEQFF
TRBV6-4	TRBJ1-1	NA	TRBD1	TGTGCCAGCATCGAGTCAGGGGGCTTGAACACTGAAGCTTTCTTT	CASIESGGLNTEAFF
TRBV4-1	TRBJ2-7	NA	NA	TGCGCCAGCAGCGGGAGATCCTACGAGCAGTACTTC	CASSGRSYEQYF
TRBV4-3	TRBJ2-1	once	NA	TGCGCCAGCAGCCAAGGGGGCAGCCTCCCCTACAATGAGCAGTTCTTC	CASSQGGSLPYNEQFF
TRBV6-8	TRBJ2-7	NA	TRBD2	TGTGCCAGCAGTTACTCTAGTCCAGGGTTCCCTAGCGGCCTTTCCTACGAGCAGTACTTC	CASSYSSPGFPSGLSYEQYF
TRBV6-5	TRBJ2-7	NA	TRBD1	TGTGCCAGCAGTTCAGGGGGAGAGCAGTACTTC	CASSSGGEQYF
TRBV4-3	TRBJ1-1	NA	TRBD1	TGCGCCAGCAGCTACCTACAGGGGATGAACACTGAAGCTTTCTTT	CASSYLQGMNTEAFF